The T cell receptor (beta chain) under discussion was sequenced for a study of cytomegalovirus exposure and HLA in healthy donors. Study details: From 170 million or so T cells, an earlier analysis saw approximately 110 million unique TCR beta sequences. Whole-study results and caveats: A later analysis reportedly identified an Asian-associated ancestry cluster as carrying fewer N-insertions than the roughly 700-donor mean. Presence/absence analyses rested on an assumption that sequencing depth was roughly uniform across donors. Rarity held for most TCR sequences, but there were some public TCRs that occurred in many donors.

The PCR had 60 Vbeta and 13 Jbeta primers. Libraries were prepared by immunoSEQ multiplex PCR; TCRdb keeps only in-frame clonotypes and omits some of them. This sample carries some 140,000 clones, over 65% of them seen once, and the ten largest clones take 2.1%. Concerning this clone itself: As yet, its antigen is unknown.

Germline-derived CDR1 and CDR2 are SGHDT and YYEEEE. The length of the CDR3 is 13 residues. V lost 1 base and J 1 base, leaving 5 bases between the germline ends. Sequencing was carried out using PBMCs. The TCR comes from a man between 25 and 39 years old in good health and CMV-seronegative. The genes are TRBV5-6 and TRBJ2-5; D gene unclear. CDR3 nucleotides: TGTGCCAGCAGCTTGTTATCCCAAGAGACCCAGTACTTC. It specifies CASSLLSQETQYF. The complete variable domain, with remaining parts taken from reference TRBV5-6 and TRBJ2-5, reads DAGVTQSPTHLIKTRGQQVTLRCSPKSGHDTVSWYQQALGQGPQFIFQYYEEEERQRGNFPDRFSGHQFPNYSSELNVNALLLGDSALYLCASSLLSQETQYFGPGTRLLVL.